Listed below are T cell receptor beta chains from one sample, sequenced in a study of blood T cell repertoires in COVID-19. TCRdb keeps only in-frame clones here, not all; method: immunoSEQ multiplex PCR. The sample lists 310,000 or so clones, more than 75% occurring once. Input material: peripheral blood. The receptors were gathered from a man between 70 and 80 years old with acute or convalescent COVID-19. Both conserved end residues are part of each CDR3. A D gene is named only where the DNA matches it firmly. For some rows the clone size is stated as once, few or many, or as a class when expanded; others skip it.

j_call clone_size d_call v_call cdr3_aa cdr3_nt
TRBJ2-3 - - TRBV7-9 CASSLTRSDTQYF TGTGCCAGCAGCTTAACTAGGTCTGATACGCAGTATTTT
TRBJ2-2 - TRBD2 TRBV6-2/TRBV6-3 CASSYDLKRGDTGELFF TGTGCCAGCAGTTACGACCTAAAGCGGGGTGATACCGGGGAGCTGTTTTTT
TRBJ2-5 - - TRBV5-1 CASSLSVEETQYF TGCGCCAGCAGCTTGTCCGTCGAAGAGACCCAGTACTTC
TRBJ2-5 - - TRBV5-1 CASSLALQGPETQYF TGCGCCAGCAGCTTGGCCCTACAGGGTCCGGAGACCCAGTACTTC
TRBJ2-2 once TRBD2 TRBV3-1/TRBV3-2 CASSLWPGSGSGTGELFF TGTGCCAGCAGCCTATGGCCTGGTAGCGGGAGTGGCACCGGGGAGCTGTTTTTT
TRBJ1-3 - - TRBV7-2 CASSLAPGSGNTIYF TGTGCCAGCAGCTTAGCCCCAGGTTCTGGAAACACCATATATTTT
TRBJ2-5 - TRBD1 TRBV5-4 CASSLSDRDRGLQETQYF TGTGCCAGCAGCTTGTCCGACAGGGACAGGGGCCTCCAAGAGACCCAGTACTTC
TRBJ1-2 once TRBD1 TRBV19 CASSRQGSSPGYTF TGTGCCAGTAGTCGACAGGGTTCGTCTCCTGGCTACACCTTC
TRBJ1-3 - - TRBV5-4 CASSVDSSGNTIYF TGTGCCAGCAGCGTGGACAGCTCTGGAAACACCATATATTTT
TRBJ1-1 - TRBD1 TRBV27 CASSHRGIDTEAFF TGTGCCAGCAGTCACAGGGGAATTGACACTGAAGCTTTCTTT
TRBJ1-5 - TRBD1 TRBV18 CASSPRQGEFNQPQHF TGTGCCAGCTCACCAAGACAGGGGGAATTCAATCAGCCCCAGCATTTT
TRBJ2-5 - TRBD1 TRBV28 CASSYVGTGRKETQYF TGTGCCAGCAGTTACGTTGGGACAGGGCGAAAAGAGACCCAGTACTTC
TRBJ1-2 - TRBD1 TRBV18 CASSPGARGLSGYTF TGTGCCAGCTCACCGGGGGCCAGGGGGCTCAGTGGCTACACCTTC
TRBJ2-1 once TRBD2 TRBV9 CASSLVAVAGGPSEQFF TGTGCCAGCAGCCTAGTAGCGGTAGCGGGAGGGCCTTCCGAGCAGTTCTTC
TRBJ2-3 - - TRBV6-4 CASSDTQGYTQYF TGTGCCAGCAGTGATACACAGGGATATACGCAGTATTTT
TRBJ1-6 - - TRBV7-8 CASSLALSDSPLHF TGTGCCAGCAGCTTAGCTCTCAGTGATTCACCCCTCCACTTT
TRBJ1-1 - - TRBV12-3/TRBV12-4 CASSLARDTEAFF TGTGCCAGCAGTTTAGCGAGGGACACTGAAGCTTTCTTT
TRBJ2-1 - TRBD1 TRBV10-3 CAIKGDRGRLASYNEQFF TGTGCCATCAAGGGGGACAGGGGGCGTTTAGCATCCTACAATGAGCAGTTCTTC
TRBJ2-6 - - TRBV4-3 CASSQVTRARLGANVLTF TGCGCCAGCAGCCAAGTCACCAGGGCCCGTCTTGGGGCCAACGTCCTGACTTTC
TRBJ1-3 - - TRBV2 CASIWSSGNTIYF TGTGCCAGCATCTGGAGCTCTGGAAACACCATATATTTT
TRBJ1-6 - - TRBV6-5 CASSPRENNSPLHF TGTGCCAGCAGTCCCAGGGAAAATAATTCACCCCTCCACTTT
TRBJ2-1 - TRBD1 TRBV19 CASSTTGTGGGEQFF TGTGCCAGTAGTACGACCGGGACAGGAGGTGGTGAGCAGTTCTTC
TRBJ2-7 - - TRBV13 CASSEQKWTGNYEQYF TGTGCCAGCAGCGAACAGAAATGGACGGGAAACTACGAGCAGTACTTC
TRBJ1-2 - - TRBV19 CASSMGPGYGYTF TGTGCCAGTAGTATGGGGCCAGGCTATGGCTACACCTTC
TRBJ2-1 once - TRBV11-2 CASSLRQGGGNEQFF TGTGCCAGCAGCTTACGGCAGGGAGGTGGGAATGAGCAGTTCTTC
TRBJ2-3 - TRBD2 TRBV5-4 CASSRLAGGLFDTQYF TGTGCCAGCAGCCGTCTAGCGGGGGGGCTGTTTGATACGCAGTATTTT
TRBJ2-5 - - TRBV28 CASTPGGIQETQYF TGTGCCAGCACCCCAGGAGGGATCCAAGAGACCCAGTACTTC